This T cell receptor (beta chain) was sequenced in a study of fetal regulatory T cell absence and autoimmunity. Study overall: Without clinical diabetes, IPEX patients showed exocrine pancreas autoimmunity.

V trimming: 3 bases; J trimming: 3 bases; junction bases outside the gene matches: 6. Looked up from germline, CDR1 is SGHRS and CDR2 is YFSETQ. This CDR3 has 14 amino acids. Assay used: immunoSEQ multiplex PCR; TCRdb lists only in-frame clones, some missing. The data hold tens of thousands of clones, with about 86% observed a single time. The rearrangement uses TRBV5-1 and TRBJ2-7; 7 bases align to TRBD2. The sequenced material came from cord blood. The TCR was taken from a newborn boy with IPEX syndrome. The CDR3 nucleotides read TGCGCCAGCAGCTGGGGAGGGGTGGACTACGAGCAGTACTTC. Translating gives CASSWGGVDYEQYF.